These 16 T cell receptor beta chains were sequenced from one sample in a study of tumor-infiltrating lymphocytes in oesophageal squamous cell carcinoma. Each CDR3 protein gets one entry after TCRdb re-called the PCR reads with MiXCR. The top ten clones hold roughly 20% of a sample with approximately 15,000 distinct CDR3 sequences, 53% of them seen once. Input material: esophageal tumor tissue. The receptors originated from a male donor with esophageal squamous cell carcinoma.

On this clonotype: A read error is likely, as this CDR3 ends without the conserved phenylalanine or tryptophan. The DNA is left out, because the CDR3 cannot be placed on it with certainty; the CDR3 is given as TCRdb lists it. This chain connects TRBV6-6 to TRBJ1-1. Germline CDR1 MNHNY, CDR2 SVGAGI (reference sequence). The CDR3 is 18 residues long, counting both termini. The CDR3 region is CASSSLAGYPPTSSTSGQ.

Of note for this clonotype: At one end the junction does not follow the germline gene, possibly because of a read error. This rearrangement joins TRBV5-3 to TRBJ2-5, with D perhaps TRBD2 (5 bases). Near its end, the DNA agrees better with TRBJ2-1, so the J call may be wrong. TRBV5-3 is noted as an ORF with a role that remains uncertain. The CDR3 has 15 amino acids. The CDR3 bases are TGTGCCAGCAGCTTGGCCGAGGGAGAAGTTAATGAGCAGTTCTTC. This codes for CASSLAEGEVNEQFF.

V and J are TRBV12-3 or TRBV12-4 and TRBJ2-7; D uncertain. The DNA matches TRBJ1-2 better at its end, which makes the J call doubtful. The CDR3 has 13 residues. CDR3 residues: CASSLEPGYGYTF. DNA of the CDR3: TGTGCCAGCAGTTTAGAGCCGGGCTATGGCTACACCTTC.

This clonotype was detected ten times or more. The rearrangement uses TRBV7-3 and TRBJ1-1, with D unclear. The CDR3 totals 13 residues. The V gene's germline CDR1 is SGHTA and CDR2 FQGTGA. Trimming cost V 1 base and J 8 bases, with 11 bases left between them. CDR3 coding DNA: TGTGCCAGCAGCTTAATTTCTGGCAACGAAGCTTTCTTT. It translates to CASSLISGNEAFF.

The chain couples TRBV7-3 to TRBJ2-3, with TRBD1 matching over 7 bases. V lost 2 bases and J lost 5; bases outside the gene matches: 4. The CDR3 runs 14 residues. Germline V gene lookup returns CDR1 SGHTA and CDR2 FQGTGA. CDR3 amino acids: CASSLEGAIDTQYF. CDR3 nucleotide sequence: TGTGCCAGCAGCTTAGAGGGGGCGATAGATACGCAGTATTTT.

This clonotype was counted ten times or more. The chain joins TRBV25-1 to TRBJ1-1, with a possible D match to TRBD1 (5 bases). The V and J ends lost 4 bases and 10 bases respectively, with 22 bases between them. CDR3 size: 15 residues. Germline CDR1 is MGHDK and CDR2 is SYGVNS. In DNA, the CDR3 is TGTGCCAGCAGTGCCGCACTGGGGGGGGGGACGGTAGCTTTCTTT. Amino acids: CASSAALGGGTVAFF. The whole variable domain, remainder taken from reference TRBV25-1 and TRBJ1-1, is EADIYQTPRYLVIGTGKKITLECSQTMGHDKMYWYQQDPGMELHLIHYSYGVNSTEKGDLSSESTVSRIRTEHFPLTLESARPSHTSQYLCASSAALGGGTVAFFGQGTRLTVV.

A remark on this clonotype: No conserved phenylalanine or tryptophan ends this CDR3, so it is likely a read error. Because the CDR3's place on the DNA is in doubt, the DNA is left out and the CDR3 is given as listed by TCRdb. The chain joins TRBV4-1 to TRBJ2-7; the table's D call, TRBD1, has no DNA check behind it. Germline V gives CDR1 MGHRA, CDR2 YSYEKL. The CDR3 spans 19 amino acids, including both terminal residues. The CDR3 protein is CASSPRVPLSLIYEQYFGS.

This clonotype is large within its sample. The chain combines TRBV7-8 with TRBJ1-2, with a weak D call TRBD1 (5 bases). Germline V gene data show CDR1 as SGHVS and CDR2 as FQNEAQ. The CDR3 is 14 amino acids. Trimming removed 1 base from V and 0 bases from J, with 6 bases in between. CDR3 DNA: TGTGCCAGCAGCTTAGGGGGGACTAACTATGGCTACACCTTC. Encoded protein: CASSLGGTNYGYTF.

In its sample, this clonotype is medium-sized. The chain links TRBV11-2 to TRBJ1-5; D gene ambiguous. From germline, CDR1 is SGHAT and CDR2 FQNNGV. There are 14 residues in the CDR3. Trimming took off 0 bases at V and 9 bases at J, with 12 bases between the two ends. CDR3 DNA sequence: TGTGCCAGCAGCTTAGACCGCGAGCCTCGGCCCCAGCATTTT. Protein sequence: CASSLDREPRPQHF.

The chain couples TRBV7-6 to TRBJ2-3, with TRBD1 matching over 7 bases. The V and J ends lost 1 base and 5 bases, in that order; junction bases with no gene match: 12. Germline lookup yields CDR1 SGHVS and CDR2 FNYEAQ. The CDR3 loop spans 17 amino acids. The CDR3, as DNA: TGTGCCAGCAGCTTAGGAGTTTACGGGCCAGGGGGAGATACGCAGTATTTT. Encoded protein: CASSLGVYGPGGDTQYF.

The CDR3 is CASSPSGTNTDTQYF. The CDR3 nucleotides are TGTGCCAGCAGCCCTAGCGGGACGAACACAGATACGCAGTATTTT. The chain links TRBV7-3 to TRBJ2-3, with TRBD2 matching 9 bases. From germline, CDR1 is SGHTA and CDR2 FQGTGA. J was trimmed by 2 bases and V by 5 bases; bases with no gene match: 5. The length of the CDR3 is 15 residues.

Worth noting for this clonotype: At one of its ends the junction is not consistent with the germline gene, which may arise from a read error. The gene calls are TRBV7-3 and TRBJ2-4; D might be TRBD1 (6 bases). The germline gives CDR1 SGHTA, CDR2 FQGTGA. This CDR3 has 15 amino acids. CDR3 DNA: TGTGCCAGCAGCGCTACCCGACAGGAGAATTCACCCCTCCACTTC. This sequence encodes CASSATRQENSPLHF.

The chain recombines TRBV12-3 or TRBV12-4 with TRBJ2-5; D is ambiguous. The CDR3 consists of 12 residues. Between the trimmed V and J ends, which lost 5 bases and 5 bases, there was a span of 9 bases. For the CDR3, the DNA is TGTGCCAGCAGTCTGAAAGTGGAGACCCAGTACTTC. Translated, it gives CASSLKVETQYF.

This rearrangement joins TRBV18 to TRBJ2-3; 9 nucleotides agree with TRBD1. The tail of the sequence fits TRBJ1-2 better, so the J call may be wrong. The CDR3 has 12 amino acids. The V gene's germline CDR1 is KGHSH and CDR2 LQKENI. The CDR3: CASSPGQGSYTF. The CDR3 region has the DNA TGTGCCAGCTCACCGGGACAGGGTAGCTACACCTTC.

The J gene is TRBJ1-5, the V gene TRBV7-2, with D uncertain. There are 14 residues in the CDR3. Germline V gene lookup returns CDR1 SGHTA and CDR2 FQGNSA. Trimming took 4 bases from V and 0 from J, leaving 7 bases between them. The CDR3 region is CASSSFYSNQPQHF. CDR3 DNA: TGTGCCAGCAGCTCCTTCTATAGCAATCAGCCCCAGCATTTT.

Points on this clonotype: This CDR3 is missing its conserved last phenylalanine or tryptophan, likely due to a read error. The DNA is left out, because the CDR3 cannot be placed on it with certainty; the CDR3 is given as TCRdb lists it. The chain employs TRBV12-3 or TRBV12-4 and TRBJ2-7; whether TRBD1, the table's D call, matches the DNA was not checked. The CDR3 numbers 14 amino acids, ends counted. This CDR3 is CASSRGTYGYTFGS.